This T cell receptor (beta chain) was identified during a study of response to subunit inactivated influenza vaccine. The study, taken as a whole, reports: There was a suggestion from the authors that each seasonal influenza vaccination recruits few new T cells.

TCRdb reprocessed the RT-PCR reads with MiXCR, giving one entry per CDR3 protein. The sample contains some 520,000 distinct CDR3 sequences, more than 15% of which appear only once. This CDR3 has 16 amino acids. Germline V gene lookup returns CDR1 LGHDT and CDR2 YNNKEL (reference sequence). Losses at the gene ends were 4 bases for V and 6 bases for J; bases not matched to a gene: 9. This clonotype was counted at least ten times. The antigen is not known. The source of this sequence is a man aged 50 to 69 who received an inactivated influenza vaccine. This chain joins TRBV3-1 and TRBJ2-7; 13 bases fit TRBD2. Sample: CD4+ T cells sorted from PBMCs, taken around 25 months after vaccination. In DNA, the CDR3 is TGTGCCAGCAGCCCCGGAGGAGGACTAGCGGGAGTCGAGCAGTACTTC. Its protein product is CASSPGGGLAGVEQYF.